Each of the 10 T cell receptor beta chains below was sequenced from the same sample in a study of identical twins. Via MiXCR, TCRdb re-called the 5' RACE reads, giving one row per CDR3 protein. The table shows about 660,000 distinct CDR3 sequences, with 8% to 9% occurring only once. These data were also reused for a study on yellow fever vaccine responses in identical twins.

What was sequenced was PBMCs. The receptors were gathered from a woman between 18 and 30 years old in good health.

Many counts were recorded for this clonotype. V and J are TRBV6-1 and TRBJ2-7, with 12 bases aligning to TRBD2. V lost 0 bases to trimming and J lost 6 bases; unmatched junction nucleotides: 9. Germline V gene sequence: CDR1 MNHNS, CDR2 SASEGT. CDR3 length: 17 amino acids. CDR3 sequence (DNA): TGTGCCAGCAGTGAAGCGGGTCTAGCGGGAGGGCGCCTCGAGCAGTACTTC. Its protein product is CASSEAGLAGGRLEQYF.

This clonotype was counted a few times. The V gene is TRBV7-2, the J gene TRBJ2-2, with 7 bases lining up with TRBD2. CDR3 size: 14 residues. Germline V gene lookup returns CDR1 SGHTA and CDR2 FQGNSA. The junction had 5 bases not matched to a gene; V was cut back by 1 base and J by 9 bases. The CDR3 bases are TGTGCCAGCAGCTTAGGCGGGGGACGGTGGGAGCTGTTTTTT. Protein product: CASSLGGGRWELFF.

The V call is TRBV5-1, the J call TRBJ2-7; D possibly corresponds to TRBD1 (6 bases). The CDR3 is made up of 13 amino acids. V lost 8 bases, J lost 2 bases, and 14 bases lay in between. CDR1 and CDR2 (germline): SGHRS, YFSETQ. CDR3 region: CASADSLPYEQYF. In nucleotides, the CDR3 is TGCGCCAGTGCGGACAGTTTACCCTACGAGCAGTACTTC.

This chain connects TRBV5-1 to TRBJ2-7; 9 nucleotides match TRBD2. Unmatched junction bases numbered 3, after V lost 0 bases and J lost 5 bases. CDR1 and CDR2 from the germline V gene are SGHRS and YFSETQ. This CDR3 has 14 residues. This chain's CDR3 is CASSLVSGSDEQYF. The CDR3, as DNA: TGCGCCAGCAGCTTGGTTAGCGGGAGTGACGAGCAGTACTTC.

The table lists this clonotype with a few counts. The chain uses TRBV29-1 and TRBJ2-7, with TRBD1 identical over 7 bases. The CDR3 is made up of 13 amino acids. Germline values: CDR1 SQVTM, CDR2 ANQGSEA. V lost 1 base to trimming and J lost 3 bases; unmatched junction nucleotides: 3. The DNA of the CDR3 is TGCAGCGTTGAAGCTGGGGACAGCTACGAGCAGTACTTC. It yields the protein CSVEAGDSYEQYF.

This clonotype was seen many times. The genes are TRBV5-6 and TRBJ2-1, with TRBD2 matching 8 bases. Germline V CDR1 and CDR2: SGHDT, YYEEEE. V shed 4 bases, J shed 9 bases, and the junction held 9 bases outside the gene matches. The CDR3 runs to 14 residues. CDR3 DNA sequence: TGTGCCAGCAGCCTAAGGACTAGCTTTCCTGAGCAGTTCTTC. This translates into CASSLRTSFPEQFF.

The chain uses TRBV7-6 and TRBJ2-3; the match to TRBD2 covers 7 bases. Trimming at V came to 5 bases and at J to 1 base, leaving 9 bases not matched to a gene. Per the germline V gene, CDR1 is SGHVS and CDR2 is FNYEAQ. The CDR3 runs to 16 residues. Written as DNA, the CDR3 is TGTGCCAGCAGCCCTCAACTAGCGACGGGCACAGATACGCAGTATTTT. Translating it yields CASSPQLATGTDTQYF.

This clonotype was detected many times. This chain connects TRBV3-1 to TRBJ2-2; 8 bases are a match to TRBD2. From germline, CDR1 is LGHDT and CDR2 YNNKEL (reference sequence). The length of the CDR3 is 16 residues. After removal of 2 bases from V and 5 bases from J, the junction contained 7 bases not matched to a gene. The chain's CDR3 is CASSQQLLAGTGELFF. The CDR3 DNA reads TGTGCCAGCAGCCAACAGTTGTTAGCGGGAACCGGGGAGCTGTTTTTT.

This rearrangement joins TRBV20-1 to TRBJ2-1; D is unresolved. Germline V gene lookup returns CDR1 DFQATT and CDR2 SNEGSKA (reference sequence). The germline V and J ends were trimmed by 7 bases and 4 bases, with 8 bases remaining between them. CDR3 length equals 11 residues. The CDR3 DNA reads TGCAGTGAGGTCTTATACAATGAGCAGTTCTTC. Protein product: CSEVLYNEQFF.

This clonotype was picked up many times. The chain combines TRBV29-1 with TRBJ1-1; perhaps TRBD1 as D (5 bases). This CDR3 spans 12 amino acids. Trimming pared 0 bases from V and 7 bases from J, leaving 9 bases between. In germline, CDR1 is SQVTM, CDR2 ANQGSEA. This CDR3 reads CSVEDQTDEAFF. In DNA, the CDR3 is TGCAGCGTTGAAGATCAGACAGATGAAGCTTTCTTT.